Reported below is one T cell receptor (beta chain). What it binds is unknown. This CDR3 spans 16 amino acids. From germline, CDR1 is KGHSY and CDR2 FQNENV. V dropped 1 base and J dropped 0 bases, with 12 bases sitting between them. The data originate from a study of cytomegalovirus exposure and HLA in healthy donors. Regarding the study as a whole: The investigators catalogued 150 or so TCR beta chains as cytomegalovirus-associated. Later work associated around 18,000 TCR beta sequences with HLA alleles at 0.05 false discovery rate. The authors assumed roughly uniform sequencing depth across donors for presence/absence analyses.

Both 60 Vbeta primers and 13 Jbeta primers went into the PCR. TCRdb's table, derived via immunoSEQ multiplex PCR, lists solely in-frame clones and lacks some. The sample lists fewer than 150,000 clones; approximately 72% were seen once. The chain carries TRBV16 and TRBJ1-1, with D unresolved. Sequences were obtained from PBMCs. The clonotype comes from a woman aged 40-49 years in good health and CMV-seropositive. For the CDR3, the DNA is TGTGCCAGCAGCCAATTCAGGAACCTCGTGAACACTGAAGCTTTCTTT. Protein product: CASSQFRNLVNTEAFF.